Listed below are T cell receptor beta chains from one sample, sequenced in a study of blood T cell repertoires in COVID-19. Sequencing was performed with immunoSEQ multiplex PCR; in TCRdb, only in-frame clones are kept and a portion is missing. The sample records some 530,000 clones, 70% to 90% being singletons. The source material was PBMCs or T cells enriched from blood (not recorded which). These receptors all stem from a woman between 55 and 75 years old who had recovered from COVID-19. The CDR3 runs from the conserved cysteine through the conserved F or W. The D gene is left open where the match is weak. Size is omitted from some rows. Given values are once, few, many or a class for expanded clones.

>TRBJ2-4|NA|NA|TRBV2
CASNLRYAENIQYF
TGTGCCAGCAATCTCAGATACGCTGAAAACATTCAGTACTTC
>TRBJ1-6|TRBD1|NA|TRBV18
CASSPSQDRGGSPLHF
TGTGCCAGCTCACCAAGTCAGGACAGGGGTGGCTCACCCCTCCACTTT
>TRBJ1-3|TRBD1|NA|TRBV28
CASSLVRGRENTIYF
TGTGCCAGCAGTTTGGTCAGGGGGCGTGAAAACACCATATATTTT
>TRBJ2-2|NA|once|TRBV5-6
CASSLERQGNGELFF
TGTGCCAGCAGCTTGGAAAGGCAGGGGAACGGGGAGCTGTTTTTT
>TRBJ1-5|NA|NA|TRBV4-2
CASSQDLGRAVQPQHF
TGTGCCAGCAGCCAAGATCTGGGCAGGGCGGTTCAGCCCCAGCATTTT
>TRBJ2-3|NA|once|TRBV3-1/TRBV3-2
CASSQGVAADTQYF
TGTGCCAGCAGCCAAGGTGTTGCGGCAGACACGCAGTATTTT
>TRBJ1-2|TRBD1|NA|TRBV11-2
CASSLRNQGQGLSNYGYTF
TGTGCCAGCAGCTTAAGGAATCAGGGACAGGGGCTATCTAACTATGGCTACACCTTC
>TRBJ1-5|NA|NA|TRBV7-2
CASSLAGGYSNQPQHF
TGTGCCAGCAGCTTAGCCGGCGGCTATAGCAATCAGCCCCAGCATTTT
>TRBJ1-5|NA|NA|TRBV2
CASSEFGTRGSQPQHF
TGTGCCAGCAGTGAATTTGGGACTAGAGGTAGTCAGCCCCAGCATTTT
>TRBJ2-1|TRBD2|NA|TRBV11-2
CASSQSLAGFNEQFF
TGTGCCAGCAGCCAATCGTTAGCGGGGTTCAATGAGCAGTTCTTC
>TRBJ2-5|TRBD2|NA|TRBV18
CASSGGAGETQYF
TGTGCCAGCTCCGGGGGGGCTGGTGAGACCCAGTACTTC
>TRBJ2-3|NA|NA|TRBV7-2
CASSLGAGITDTQYF
TGTGCCAGCAGCTTAGGGGCAGGAATCACAGATACGCAGTATTTT
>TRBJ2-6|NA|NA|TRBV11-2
CASSLEGVLGANVLTF
TGTGCCAGCAGTCTAGAGGGGGTCCTGGGGGCCAACGTCCTGACTTTC
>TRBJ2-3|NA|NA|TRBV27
CASSLGEGTDTQYF
TGTGCCAGCAGTTTAGGGGAGGGCACAGATACGCAGTATTTT
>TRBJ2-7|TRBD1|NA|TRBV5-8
CASSPWGQGSYEQYF
TGTGCCAGCAGCCCCTGGGGACAGGGGAGCTACGAGCAGTACTTC
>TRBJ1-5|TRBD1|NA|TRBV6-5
CASSQGGERNQPQHF
TGTGCCAGCAGCCAGGGGGGAGAACGCAATCAGCCCCAGCATTTT
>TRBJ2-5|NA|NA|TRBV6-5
CASRALETQYF
TGTGCCAGCAGAGCCCTAGAGACCCAGTACTTC
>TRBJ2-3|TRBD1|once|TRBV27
CASSLGWTGNTDTQYF
TGTGCCAGCAGTTTAGGATGGACAGGGAACACAGATACGCAGTATTTT
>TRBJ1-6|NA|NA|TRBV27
CASSLGGDFILGYNSPLHF
TGTGCCAGCAGTTTAGGAGGGGACTTCATTCTCGGCTATAATTCACCCCTCCACTTT
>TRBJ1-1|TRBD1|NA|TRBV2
CASSEGDRVGTEAFF
TGTGCCAGCAGTGAGGGGGACAGGGTTGGCACTGAAGCTTTCTTT
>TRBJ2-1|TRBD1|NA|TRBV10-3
CAISERTGLGNEQFF
TGTGCCATCAGTGAAAGGACAGGGCTTGGCAATGAGCAGTTCTTC
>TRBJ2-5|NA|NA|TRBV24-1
CATSGPRVATQYF
TGTGCCACCAGTGGGCCGAGGGTGGCGACCCAGTACTTC
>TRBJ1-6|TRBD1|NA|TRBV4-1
CASSQEGTVNSPLHF
TGCGCCAGCAGCCAAGAAGGGACAGTTAATTCACCCCTCCACTTT
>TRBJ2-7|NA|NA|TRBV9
CASSAEGRENSYEQYF
TGTGCCAGCAGCGCGGAGGGCAGGGAGAACTCCTACGAGCAGTACTTC
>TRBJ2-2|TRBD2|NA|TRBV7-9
CASSHQVGGDLTGELFF
TGTGCCAGCAGCCACCAAGTGGGGGGGGACCTCACCGGGGAGCTGTTTTTT
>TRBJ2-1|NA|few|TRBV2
CASGGADNEQFF
TGTGCCAGCGGGGGGGCTGACAATGAGCAGTTCTTC
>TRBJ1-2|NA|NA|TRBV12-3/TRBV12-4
CASRQANYGYTF
TGTGCCAGCAGGCAGGCCAACTATGGCTACACCTTC
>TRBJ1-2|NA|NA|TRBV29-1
CSVEPPGYGYTF
TGCAGCGTTGAGCCCCCAGGGTATGGCTACACCTTC
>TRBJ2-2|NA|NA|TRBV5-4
CASSPSAGELFF
TGTGCCAGCAGTCCTAGCGCCGGGGAGCTGTTTTTT
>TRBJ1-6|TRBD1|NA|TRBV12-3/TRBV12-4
CASSLQGSLPLHF
TGTGCCAGCAGCCTACAGGGGTCCCTACCCCTCCACTTT
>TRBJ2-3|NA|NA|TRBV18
CASSPLSNRGLTDTQYF
TGTGCCAGCTCACCCCTATCTAACAGGGGACTCACAGATACGCAGTATTTT
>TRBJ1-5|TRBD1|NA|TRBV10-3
CAIRGDRGNQPQHF
TGTGCCATCAGGGGGGACAGGGGGAATCAGCCCCAGCATTTT
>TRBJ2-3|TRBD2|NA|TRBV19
CASSSSGGRTDTQYF
TGTGCCAGTAGTAGTAGCGGGGGGCGCACAGATACGCAGTATTTT
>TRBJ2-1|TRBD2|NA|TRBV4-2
CASSQDHPAGLYNEQFF
TGTGCCAGCAGCCAAGATCATCCAGCGGGGTTATACAATGAGCAGTTCTTC
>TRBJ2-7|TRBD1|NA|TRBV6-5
CASSSIPGTATYEQYF
TGTGCCAGCAGTTCGATCCCCGGGACAGCTACCTACGAGCAGTACTTC
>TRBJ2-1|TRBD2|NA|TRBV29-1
CSVEDPLAGVSYNEQFF
TGCAGCGTTGAAGATCCGCTAGCGGGAGTCTCCTACAATGAGCAGTTCTTC
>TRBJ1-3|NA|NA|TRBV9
CASSLDGHRSGVPIYF
TGTGCCAGCAGCCTAGACGGACACCGTTCTGGAGTTCCCATATATTTT
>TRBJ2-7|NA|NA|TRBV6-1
CASSEALRRDEQYF
TGTGCCAGCAGTGAAGCGCTTCGACGGGACGAGCAGTACTTC
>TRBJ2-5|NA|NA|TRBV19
CASSHLTTGSGAQYF
TGTGCCAGTAGTCATCTTACTACTGGTTCGGGGGCCCAGTACTTC
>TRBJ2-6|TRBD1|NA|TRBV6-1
CASSEDVGQGYLGTSGANVLTF
TGTGCCAGCAGTGAAGATGTGGGACAGGGGTATCTAGGGACCTCTGGGGCCAACGTCCTGACTTTC
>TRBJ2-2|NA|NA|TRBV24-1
CATSDSRAANTGELFF
TGTGCCACCAGTGATTCCAGGGCTGCGAACACCGGGGAGCTGTTTTTT
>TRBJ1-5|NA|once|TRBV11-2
CASSWGPGNQPQHF
TGTGCCAGCAGTTGGGGGCCTGGTAATCAGCCCCAGCATTTT
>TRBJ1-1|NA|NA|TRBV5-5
CASSLDFKRSGYTEAFF
TGTGCCAGCAGCTTGGATTTTAAGAGGTCAGGGTACACTGAAGCTTTCTTT
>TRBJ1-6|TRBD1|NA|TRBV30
CAWSGTGSIYNSPLHF
TGTGCCTGGAGTGGGACAGGGTCCATCTATAATTCACCCCTCCACTTT
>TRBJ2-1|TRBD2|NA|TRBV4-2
CASSLSRGVLDEQFF
TGTGCCAGCAGCCTCTCACGGGGGGTACTGGATGAGCAGTTCTTC
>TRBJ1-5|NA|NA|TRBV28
CASSPWGRGSNQPQHF
TGTGCCAGCAGTCCTTGGGGGAGGGGTAGCAATCAGCCCCAGCATTTT
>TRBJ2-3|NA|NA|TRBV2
CASSWAQTDTQYF
TGTGCCAGCAGTTGGGCCCAGACAGATACGCAGTATTTT
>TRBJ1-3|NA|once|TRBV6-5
CASSLASGNTIYF
TGTGCCAGCAGTTTGGCTTCAGGAAACACCATATATTTT
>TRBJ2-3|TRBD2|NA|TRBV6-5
CATRTSGTDTQYF
TGTGCCACCAGGACTAGCGGGACAGATACGCAGTATTTT
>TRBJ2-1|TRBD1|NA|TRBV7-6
CASSSRGPYNEQFF
TGTGCCAGCAGCTCCAGGGGGCCCTACAATGAGCAGTTCTTC